This entry concerns a single TCR beta chain. This CDR3 comprises 14 residues. Looked up from germline, CDR1 is MDHEN and CDR2 is SYDVKM. This specimen comes from a study of T cells expressing NK-cell markers. Study-level background: Sorted CD3+CD56+NKG2C+, CD3+CD56+NKG2C- and CD3+CD56-NKG2C+ T-cell subsets were beta-chain profiled.

TCRdb reanalyzed the 5' RACE reads, giving one entry per CDR3 protein sequence and no DNA. This repertoire includes approximately 170,000 distinct CDR3 sequences. The chain joins TRBV28 to TRBJ2-3; TCRdb reports TRBD1, a call that lacks DNA to check it against. The receptor was derived from a man aged 18 to 69 in good health. Sequenced material: blood T cells: a sorted CD56 or NKG2C T cell subset, CD4+ or CD8+ T cells, or bulk PBMC T cells (not recorded which). The CDR3 here is CATGGNGNTDTQYF.